This paragraph covers one TCR beta chain sequence. Its antigen is unknown. Sequenced by immunoSEQ multiplex PCR; TCRdb stores in-frame clones only, minus some. The table shows 450,000 to 500,000 clones, with roughly four fifths occurring only once. Germline V gene data show CDR1 as MDHEN and CDR2 as SYDVKM. This CDR3 comprises 13 residues. Between the trimmed V and J ends, which lost 4 bases and 4 bases, there was a span of 11 bases. This sample was included in a study of shared clonotypes between healthy human individuals. Study findings and constraints: Limited genetic and exposure-history diversity came from having few donors.

The donor population consisted of healthy HIV-negative adults with no recent acute infections or vaccinations. Sequencing used PBMCs. V usage is TRBV28 and J usage is TRBJ2-7; D gene unclear. The clonotype was recovered from a woman in her forties in good health. Some clones in this sample may be carry-over from other donors' samples. The CDR3 DNA is TGTGCCAGCAGTTCCACACCTCTTTACGAGCAGTACTTC. This encodes CASSSTPLYEQYF.